This TCR beta chain was sequenced during a study of shared clonotypes between healthy human individuals. Study-wide results and limits: Larger richness was generally estimated for naive than memory subsets.

The V gene end was trimmed by 0 bases and the J gene end by 2 bases; junction bases not matched to a gene: 1. This CDR3 is built from 13 residues. Per germline, CDR1 SQVTM and CDR2 ANQGSEA. This table comes from immunoSEQ multiplex PCR, and its TCRdb copy is limited to in-frame clones, with some not included. Of 550,000 to 600,000 clones in the sample, 98% were seen once. Turning to this clone: As yet, its antigen is unknown. At the DNA level, this CDR3 is encoded by other sequences in the same sample as well.

Terminally differentiated effector memory CD45RA+ cells were excluded by CCR7 positive selection of CD45RO-negative cells. This TCR came from a man aged 30 to 45 in good health. V is TRBV29-1 and J is TRBJ2-7, with TRBD1 matching 7 bases. The sample comprised naive CD8+ T cells sorted from blood. CDR3 nucleotides: TGCAGCGTTGAAGAGGACAGGCCCTACGAGCAGTACTTC. Protein product: CSVEEDRPYEQYF.